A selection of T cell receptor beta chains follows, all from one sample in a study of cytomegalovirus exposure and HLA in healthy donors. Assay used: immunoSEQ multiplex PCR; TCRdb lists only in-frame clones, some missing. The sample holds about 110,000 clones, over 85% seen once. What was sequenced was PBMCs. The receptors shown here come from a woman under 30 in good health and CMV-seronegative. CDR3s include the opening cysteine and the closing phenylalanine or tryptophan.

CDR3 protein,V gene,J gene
CASSLQNTEAFF,TRBV28,TRBJ1-1
CASKGTVYEQYF,TRBV21-1,TRBJ2-7
CASSYRTGVQETQYF,TRBV7-3,TRBJ2-5
CASSMRQGNYGYTF,TRBV7-8,TRBJ1-2
CASSEPRDRGPNEQFF,TRBV9,TRBJ2-1
CASSSTGGEQYF,TRBV5-1,TRBJ2-7
CATSFGQGAGNTIYF,TRBV15,TRBJ1-3
CASRSTSGSYEQYF,TRBV6-6,TRBJ2-7
CASSPRETQYF,TRBV28,TRBJ2-5
CASSPLELAGYNEQFF,TRBV4-1,TRBJ2-1
CASSLDLDTQYF,TRBV7-2,TRBJ2-3
CAWSVDRSGEQYF,TRBV30,TRBJ2-7
CASSRRKQGSGTDTQYF,TRBV27,TRBJ2-3
CASSLQSRENYGYTF,TRBV28,TRBJ1-2
CASRLRGQNTEAFF,TRBV27,TRBJ1-1
CASRTGTSVETQYF,TRBV6-5,TRBJ2-5
CASSQGSAGNTIYF,TRBV5-1,TRBJ1-3
CSVVRRNTEAFF,TRBV29-1,TRBJ1-1
CASSQEYNPKRGQYF,TRBV4-1,TRBJ2-7
CASSPGLAGLAYEQYF,TRBV5-4,TRBJ2-7
CASSPVGTGTGSGPQETQYF,TRBV5-1,TRBJ2-5
CASSFSPDTQYF,TRBV5-1,TRBJ2-3
CASSFTRVGNQPQHF,TRBV7-8,TRBJ1-5
CASSQERGMVSYEQYF,TRBV4-3,TRBJ2-7
CAWNPAGRSNQPQHF,TRBV30,TRBJ1-5
CASRRQGGTYEQYF,TRBV27,TRBJ2-7
CASSPGQGAWGYTF,TRBV18,TRBJ1-2
CASSLASGNEKLFF,TRBV7-9,TRBJ1-4
CASKRSYGYTF,TRBV2,TRBJ1-2
CASSRVAGDEQFF,TRBV7-3,TRBJ2-1
CASSVTFDSYNEQFF,TRBV7-3,TRBJ2-1
CASSLGPGGTLGYTF,TRBV7-8,TRBJ1-2
CASSLIPGADTEAFF,TRBV7-3,TRBJ1-1
CASSQDPTSPGYTF,TRBV4-1,TRBJ1-2
CASSPGKGAFNNEQFF,TRBV18,TRBJ2-1
CASSQRLEKLFF,TRBV18,TRBJ1-4
CASITAEGNEQFF,TRBV6-5,TRBJ2-1
CASKRAVSYEQYF,TRBV27,TRBJ2-7
CASSPDTLGTPYEQYF,TRBV4-1,TRBJ2-7
CASSLEQGVYGYTF,TRBV7-2,TRBJ1-2
CASSPSGLLLIFNTGELFF,TRBV7-8,TRBJ2-2
CASSDRDRAYLSYEQYF,TRBV7-3,TRBJ2-7
CASSLDRYNEQFF,TRBV5-1,TRBJ2-1
CASSPPGLSNEKLFF,TRBV9,TRBJ1-4
CASRSGAPSSYNEQFF,TRBV4-2,TRBJ2-1
CASSSTGTSSTEAFF,TRBV5-4,TRBJ1-1
CASSESTGDGNTIYF,TRBV10-2,TRBJ1-3
CASRQGRTGELFF,TRBV10-2,TRBJ2-2
CASRGDIPNYGYTF,TRBV5-1,TRBJ1-2
CASSAGTGETGELFF,TRBV6-4,TRBJ2-2
CASSPGSNYGYTF,TRBV7-9,TRBJ1-2
CASRIPGQGREKLFF,TRBV28,TRBJ1-4
CSVEVSGGDPDTQYF,TRBV29-1,TRBJ2-3
CASSSGTSGIPNEQFF,TRBV28,TRBJ2-1
CASSPRDRVVNEQYF,TRBV7-2,TRBJ2-7
CASSPTTGLSTEAFF,TRBV4-1,TRBJ1-1
CASSQSPGQTTYNSPLHF,TRBV4-1,TRBJ1-6
CASSLPGVSSYEQYF,TRBV5-4,TRBJ2-7
CASSHPGQGAYEQYF,TRBV11-2,TRBJ2-7